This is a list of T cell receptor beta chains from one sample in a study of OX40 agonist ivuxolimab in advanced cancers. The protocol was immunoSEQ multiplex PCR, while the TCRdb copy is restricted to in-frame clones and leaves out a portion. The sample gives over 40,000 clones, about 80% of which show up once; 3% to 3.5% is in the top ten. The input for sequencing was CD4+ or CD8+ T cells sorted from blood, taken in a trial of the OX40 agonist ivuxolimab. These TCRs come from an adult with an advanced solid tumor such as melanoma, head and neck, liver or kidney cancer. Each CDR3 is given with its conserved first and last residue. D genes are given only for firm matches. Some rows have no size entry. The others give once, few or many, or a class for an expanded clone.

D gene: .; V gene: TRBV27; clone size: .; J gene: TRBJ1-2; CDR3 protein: CASSATGPINYGYTF; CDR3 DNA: TGTGCCAGCAGTGCGACAGGTCCCATCAACTATGGCTACACCTTC
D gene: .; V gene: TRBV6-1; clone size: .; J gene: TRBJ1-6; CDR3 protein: CASKNRGSEFRPLHF; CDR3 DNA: TGTGCCAGCAAAAACCGGGGGTCTGAATTCAGACCCCTCCACTTT
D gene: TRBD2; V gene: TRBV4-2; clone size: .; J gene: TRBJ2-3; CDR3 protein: CASSQVGLAGGYSTDTQYF; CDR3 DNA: TGTGCCAGCAGCCAAGTCGGGCTAGCGGGGGGGTACAGCACAGATACGCAGTATTTT
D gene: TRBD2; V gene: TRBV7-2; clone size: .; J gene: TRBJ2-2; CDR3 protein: CASSDLRGGNTGELFF; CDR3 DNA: TGTGCCAGCAGCGACCTCCGGGGGGGGAACACCGGGGAGCTGTTTTTT
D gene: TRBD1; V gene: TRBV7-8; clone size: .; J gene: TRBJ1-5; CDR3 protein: CASSMTGGWYQPQHF; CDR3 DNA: TGTGCCAGCAGCATGACAGGGGGATGGTATCAGCCCCAGCATTTT
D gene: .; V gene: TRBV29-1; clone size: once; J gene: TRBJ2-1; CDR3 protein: CSVEGGLSYNEQFF; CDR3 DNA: TGCAGCGTTGAGGGGGGTCTCTCCTACAATGAGCAGTTCTTC
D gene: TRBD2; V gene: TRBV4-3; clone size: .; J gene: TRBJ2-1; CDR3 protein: CASSQLAGGGKFF; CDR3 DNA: TGCGCCAGCAGCCAGCTAGCGGGGGGGGGAAAGTTCTTC
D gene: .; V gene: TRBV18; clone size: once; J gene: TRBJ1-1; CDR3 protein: CASSPLGGDTEAFF; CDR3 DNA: TGTGCCAGCTCACCCCTTGGGGGGGACACTGAAGCTTTCTTT
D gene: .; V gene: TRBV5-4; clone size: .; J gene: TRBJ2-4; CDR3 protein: CASSFLGNENIQYF; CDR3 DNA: TGTGCCAGCAGCTTCTTGGGAAATGAAAACATTCAGTACTTC
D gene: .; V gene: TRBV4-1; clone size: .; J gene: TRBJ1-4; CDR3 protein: CASSQAQDGEKLFF; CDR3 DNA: TGCGCCAGCAGCCAAGCTCAGGATGGGGAAAAACTGTTTTTT
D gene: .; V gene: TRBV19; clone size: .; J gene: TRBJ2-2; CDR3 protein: CASTRGSNTGELFF; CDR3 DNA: TGTGCCAGTACTAGGGGATCCAACACCGGGGAGCTGTTTTTT
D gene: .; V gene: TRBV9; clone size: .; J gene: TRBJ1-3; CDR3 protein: CASSPPDGQAGNTIYF; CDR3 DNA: TGTGCCAGCAGCCCCCCCGACGGACAAGCTGGAAACACCATATATTTT
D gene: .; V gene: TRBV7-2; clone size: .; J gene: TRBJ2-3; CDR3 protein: CASSVNRVTDTQYF; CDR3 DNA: TGTGCCAGCAGCGTTAACAGGGTGACAGATACGCAGTATTTT
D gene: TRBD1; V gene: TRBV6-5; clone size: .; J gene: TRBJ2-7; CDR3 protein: CASSYSGTGGREQYF; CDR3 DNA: TGTGCCAGCAGTTACTCCGGGACAGGGGGCCGCGAGCAGTACTTC
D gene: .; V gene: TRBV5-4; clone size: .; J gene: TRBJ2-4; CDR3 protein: CASSLISRGKNIQYF; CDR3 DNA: TGTGCCAGCAGCTTGATCTCGAGGGGCAAAAACATTCAGTACTTC